The 10 T cell receptor beta chains below all came from one sample that was sequenced in a study of vaccination and CD4 T cells after COVID-19. The Oncomine TCR Beta short-read assay generated sequence data from the DNA of cultured CD4+ T cells. TCRdb fed the PCR reads into MiXCR, producing one record per CDR3 protein. The table records fewer than 15,000 distinct CDR3 sequences, approximately 50% of them present only once. No antigen has been assigned to these receptors. The sample's treatment: roughly ten-day PBMC culture with coronavirus spike peptide pools or control peptides (ViraFEST assay). This specimen consisted of CD4+ T cells from blood, cultured in vitro, obtained before SARS-CoV-2 vaccination. The receptors shown here come from a human donor who had recovered from COVID-19.

The chain is built from TRBV19 and TRBJ1-5, with 9 bases fitting TRBD1. This CDR3 spans 15 amino acids. J was trimmed by 6 bases and V by 6 bases; bases with no gene match: 9. CDR1 is LNHDA, CDR2 SQIVND, per germline (reference sequence). For the CDR3, the DNA is TGTGCCAGTAGCCTACAGGGGGCATCAGTTCAGCCCCAGCATTTT. It specifies CASSLQGASVQPQHF.

CDR3: CASKADSNQPQHF. Written as DNA, the CDR3 is TGTGCCAGCAAGGCAGATAGCAATCAGCCCCAGCATTTT. The gene calls are TRBV2 and TRBJ1-5; D remains ambiguous. The CDR3 runs 13 residues. Trimming pared 7 bases from V and 0 bases from J, leaving 7 bases between. Per germline, CDR1 SNHLY and CDR2 FYNNEI.

This chain uses TRBV19 with TRBJ2-1, with TRBD2 matching 8 bases. Trimming at V came to 3 bases and at J to 7 bases, leaving 5 bases not matched to a gene. The CDR3 consists of 14 residues. The germline V gene has CDR1 LNHDA and CDR2 SQIVND (reference sequence). CDR3 sequence (DNA): TGTGCCAGTAGTATGGTCGGGGGGGTTAATGAGCAGTTCTTC. Translation gives CASSMVGGVNEQFF.

This rearrangement joins TRBV7-2 to TRBJ2-7; D gene ambiguous. This CDR3 has 13 amino acids. V lost 1 base and J lost 4, with 8 bases in between. Germline-derived CDR1 and CDR2 are SGHTA and FQGNSA. The CDR3 DNA reads TGTGCCAGCAGCTTAGGGTTGGTTTACGAGCAGTACTTC. The encoded protein is CASSLGLVYEQYF.

This clonotype has more than one count but fewer than ten. The V and J genes are TRBV24-1 and TRBJ2-3; D is undetermined. CDR1 and CDR2 (germline): KGHDR, SFDVKD. The CDR3 is made up of 13 amino acids. V was pared by 2 bases and J by 3 bases, with 5 bases between. This CDR3 is CATSDSGTDTQYF. The CDR3 region has the DNA TGTGCCACCAGTGATTCCGGGACAGATACGCAGTATTTT.

The J gene is TRBJ2-5, the V gene TRBV20-1; TRBD2 matches at 13 bases. Germline CDR1 reads DFQATT; CDR2 reads SNEGSKA (reference sequence). Trimming cost V 6 bases and J 4 bases; bases outside gene matches: 8. This CDR3 has 15 residues. The CDR3 bases are TGCAGTGCCCGGACTAGCGGGAGAGTCGTAGAGACCCAGTACTTC. Protein product: CSARTSGRVVETQYF.

The chain employs TRBV7-3 and TRBJ2-5, with TRBD1 matching over 7 bases. J gave up 2 bases and V 4 bases, and 16 bases lay outside the gene matches. CDR3 length equals 18 residues. Germline assignment: CDR1 SGHTA and CDR2 FQGTGA. This chain's CDR3 is CASSSLNLGGRKQETQYF. The CDR3, as DNA: TGTGCCAGCAGCTCACTCAATTTAGGGGGCCGAAAACAAGAGACCCAGTACTTC. The full variable domain, its missing parts supplied by reference TRBV7-3 and TRBJ2-5, is GAGVSQTPSNKVTEKGKYVELRCDPISGHTALYWYRQSLGQGPEFLIYFQGTGAADDSGLPNDRFFAVRPEGSVSTLKIQRTERGDSAVYLCASSSLNLGGRKQETQYFGPGTRLLVL.

This clonotype was picked up a small number of times. The chain couples TRBV6-2 or TRBV6-3 to TRBJ1-1, with 9 bases lining up with TRBD1. Germline CDR1 reads MNHEY; CDR2 reads SVGEGT. This CDR3 is built from 13 residues. Losses at the gene ends were 10 bases for V and 4 bases for J; bases not matched to a gene: 7. CDR3: CATRTGGVTEAFF. The CDR3 bases are TGTGCCACCCGAACAGGGGGCGTCACTGAAGCTTTCTTT.

The V and J genes are TRBV20-1 and TRBJ2-5; D is ambiguous. V was pared by 3 bases and J by 1 base, with 9 bases between. This CDR3 has 13 amino acids. The germline V gene encodes CDR1 DFQATT and CDR2 SNEGSKA (reference sequence). The CDR3 is CSASQTLQETQYF. CDR3 coding DNA: TGCAGTGCTAGTCAGACTCTCCAAGAGACCCAGTACTTC.

The V call is TRBV7-9, the J call TRBJ1-1; D may be TRBD1 (6 bases). The CDR3 length is 14 residues. Germline assignment: CDR1 SEHNR and CDR2 FQNEAQ (reference sequence). V lost 1 base, J lost 10 bases, and 16 bases lay in between. CDR3: CASSLDRMTGGAFF. CDR3 nucleotide sequence: TGTGCCAGCAGCTTAGATAGGATGACAGGAGGAGCTTTCTTT.